The clone carrying this T cell receptor (beta chain) was observed a handful of times. The antigen is not known. CDR3 length: 14 residues. Germline V gene data show CDR1 as GTSNPN and CDR2 as SVGIG (reference sequence). V was trimmed by 2 bases and J by 0 bases, leaving 10 bases between them. This entry comes from a study of untreated major depressive disorder. Broader study findings: A comparatively small sample limits the generalizability of these findings. CD4+ T cells from depressed patients used TRBV05-01 (Vbeta 5.1) more often than controls.

Generated by immunoSEQ multiplex PCR, the TCRdb table keeps only in-frame clones and is missing some. Among about 15,000 clones listed, just over 90% were seen once. The receptor was derived from a woman aged 25 to 39 with major depressive disorder. The gene calls are TRBV30 and TRBJ2-5, with D unresolved. The sequencing sample was made of CD4+ T cells from PBMCs. The CDR3: CAWSWVGDQETQYF. The CDR3 region has the DNA TGTGCCTGGAGTTGGGTTGGGGACCAAGAGACCCAGTACTTC.